The following is a T cell receptor beta chain sequence with its context. This sample was taken from a study of blood T cell repertoires in COVID-19. The CDR3 has 15 residues. Losses at the gene ends were 4 bases for V and 4 bases for J; bases not matched to a gene: 4. Germline CDR1 is SGHNT and CDR2 is YENEEA. Source study methods: Amplification of reference gene primers was used by the study to estimate nucleated cell counts. Libraries were prepared by immunoSEQ multiplex PCR; TCRdb keeps only in-frame clonotypes and omits some of them. V, J and clone size were drawn from that table, and D and trimming were deduced from the DNA. The data show fewer than 85,000 clones, more than 70% seen once. Patients of the Seattle cohort, enrolled during active infection, were followed longitudinally.

This chain links TRBV11-3 with TRBJ2-1, with 10 bases fitting TRBD1. The sample comprised peripheral blood. This TCR was sampled from a man between 65 and 79 years old with COVID-19, enrolled during active disease. As DNA, the CDR3 is TGTGCCAGCAGCTCGGGACAGGGGTCATACAATGAGCAGTTCTTC. This translates into CASSSGQGSYNEQFF.